A single sample gave rise to the 32 T cell receptor beta chains below, sequenced in a study of CD8 T cells in Susac syndrome. An input of roughly 0.5 to 1 ug of RNA was subjected to reverse transcription using random hexamers. TCRdb called the immunoSEQ multiplex PCR reads again in MiXCR, with one record for every CDR3 protein. The sample has some 150,000 distinct CDR3 sequences, about 95% seen once. Sequencing used CD4+ T cells from PBMCs. All receptors derive from a human donor with Susac syndrome.

The J gene is TRBJ2-1, the V gene TRBV4-3, with D uncertain. CDR3 size: 16 residues. V was pared by 0 bases and J by 1 base, with 10 bases between. Per germline, CDR1 LGHNA and CDR2 YSLEER. CDR3 coding DNA: TGCGCCAGCAGCCAAGATCCCAGCGTGTCCTACAATGAGCAGTTCTTC. It specifies CASSQDPSVSYNEQFF.

This chain joins TRBV7-3 and TRBJ2-7; 7 bases align to TRBD1. CDR1 and CDR2 from the germline V gene are SGHTA and FQGTGA. The CDR3 runs 13 residues. V shed 2 bases, J shed 6 bases, and the junction held 4 bases outside the gene matches. CDR3 nucleotide sequence: TGTGCCAGCAGCTTAGAGGGGGCGCGCGAGCAGTACTTC. Its protein product is CASSLEGAREQYF.

The rearrangement joins TRBV3-1 to TRBJ1-5, with D uncertain. Trimming stripped 2 bases from V and 7 bases from J, with 9 bases between. The germline V gene has CDR1 LGHDT and CDR2 YNNKEL (reference sequence). This CDR3 region has 13 residues. The CDR3 bases are TGTGCCAGCAGCCAATGGACGGAGCAGCCCCAGCATTTT. This translates into CASSQWTEQPQHF.

The chain joins TRBV7-2 to TRBJ2-3; D gene unclear. The CDR3 runs 15 residues. Trimming cost V 2 bases and J 2 bases, with 11 bases left between them. The germline CDR1 and CDR2 sequences are SGHTA and FQGNSA. The CDR3 loop reads CASSLSQPPTDTQYF. CDR3 sequence (DNA): TGTGCCAGCAGCTTAAGTCAGCCTCCCACAGATACGCAGTATTTT.

The rearrangement joins TRBV12-3 or TRBV12-4 to TRBJ2-2, with D perhaps TRBD1 or TRBD2 (5 bases each). V lost 5 bases and J 3 bases, leaving 16 bases between the germline ends. The CDR3 is 16 amino acids. This chain's CDR3 is CASSTLSRDHTGELFF. As DNA, the CDR3 is TGTGCCAGCAGTACCCTCTCCCGGGACCACACCGGGGAGCTGTTTTTT.

V usage is TRBV25-1 and J usage is TRBJ1-6, with TRBD1 identical over 11 bases. The CDR3 has 13 amino acids. With 6 bases clipped from V and 8 bases from J, the junction kept 0 bases outside the gene matches. Germline CDR1 MGHDK, CDR2 SYGVNS. CDR3 DNA: TGTGCCAGCAGGGGACAGGGGGATTCACCCCTCCACTTT. Its translation: CASRGQGDSPLHF.

This chain uses TRBV27 with TRBJ1-1; D is uncertain. The V end was cut by 4 bases, the J end by 1 base, with 10 bases between. This CDR3 comprises 14 residues. Germline CDR1 is MNHEY and CDR2 is SMNVEV (reference sequence). The CDR3 protein is CASSSLVANTEAFF. CDR3 sequence (DNA): TGTGCCAGCAGTTCCCTCGTAGCGAACACTGAAGCTTTCTTT.

The chain recombines TRBV12-3 or TRBV12-4 with TRBJ2-1, with 11 nucleotides matching TRBD2. The J segment lost 7 bases and the V segment lost 5 bases, leaving 7 bases of the junction unmatched. The CDR3 extends over 15 amino acids. The CDR3 region has the DNA TGTGCCAGCAGTGACACTAGCGGGGGTGGTAATGAGCAGTTCTTC. It specifies CASSDTSGGGNEQFF.

J is TRBJ2-2 and V is TRBV11-2; unclear D gene. The CDR3 has 15 residues. Deletions cut 1 base from V and 3 bases from J, with 9 bases between. Germline-derived CDR1 and CDR2 are SGHAT and FQNNGV. The CDR3 DNA reads as TGTGCCAGCAGCTTAGTCCGTGGGCACACCGGGGAGCTGTTTTTT. This translates into CASSLVRGHTGELFF.

The J gene is TRBJ2-5, the V gene TRBV29-1, with 9 bases aligning to TRBD2. Germline values: CDR1 SQVTM, CDR2 ANQGSEA. V shed 6 bases, J shed 5 bases, and the junction held 7 bases outside the gene matches. CDR3 length: 13 residues. CDR3 loop: CSVSGTSLETQYF. The CDR3 bases are TGCAGCGTCTCCGGGACTAGCTTGGAGACCCAGTACTTC.

This clonotype was picked up one time. In DNA form, the CDR3 reads TGTGCCATCGCCTCTACCGGGACAGGAGGAACCGGGGAGCTGTTTTTT. Amino acid sequence: CAIASTGTGGTGELFF. The rearrangement uses TRBV7-9 and TRBJ2-2; 8 positions match TRBD1. The germline V gene encodes CDR1 SEHNR and CDR2 FQNEAQ (reference sequence). The CDR3 is made up of 16 amino acids. Trimming removed 10 bases from V and 5 bases from J; junction bases left unmatched: 15.

This clonotype was seen a single time. The chain couples TRBV20-1 to TRBJ2-5; 10 bases are shared with TRBD2. Germline V gene sequence: CDR1 DFQATT, CDR2 SNEGSKA (reference sequence). The CDR3 contains 15 residues. J was trimmed by 5 bases and V by 1 base; bases with no gene match: 7. The CDR3 here is CSARVSPGLAETQYF. CDR3 nucleotide sequence: TGCAGTGCTAGAGTCAGTCCGGGACTAGCGGAGACCCAGTACTTC.

The chain carries TRBV25-1 and TRBJ1-4; D gene ambiguous. V was clipped by 5 bases and J by 8 bases, with 12 bases between them. The CDR3 loop spans 13 amino acids. Germline assignment: CDR1 MGHDK and CDR2 SYGVNS. The CDR3 bases are TGTGCCAGCAGTTACCGCTTTGGAGAAAAACTGTTTTTT. This translates into CASSYRFGEKLFF. The whole variable domain, filled in from reference TRBV25-1 and TRBJ1-4, reads EADIYQTPRYLVIGTGKKITLECSQTMGHDKMYWYQQDPGMELHLIHYSYGVNSTEKGDLSSESTVSRIRTEHFPLTLESARPSHTSQYLCASSYRFGEKLFFGSGTQLSVL.

The chain uses TRBV6-4 and TRBJ2-3, with 8 bases fitting TRBD2. Germline CDR1 is MRHNA and CDR2 is SNTAGT. The ends lost 6 bases at V and 0 bases at J; junction bases unmatched: 5. This CDR3 contains 15 residues. This CDR3 reads CASSPGLGSTDTQYF. The CDR3, as DNA: TGTGCCAGCAGCCCGGGACTAGGGAGCACAGATACGCAGTATTTT.

The chain is built from TRBV5-6 and TRBJ2-1, with a possible D match to TRBD2 (5 bases). Germline lookup yields CDR1 SGHDT and CDR2 YYEEEE. V was cut by 0 bases and J by 9 bases, with 13 bases left in between. The CDR3 sequence is 14 residues long. The CDR3 loop reads CASSLGPRVIEQFF. Here the CDR3 DNA reads TGTGCCAGCAGCTTGGGACCGCGGGTGATTGAGCAGTTCTTC.

The gene calls are TRBV29-1 and TRBJ2-3; the D gene is possibly TRBD2 (8 bases). With 4 bases removed from V and 2 bases from J, the gap between germline ends came to 19 bases. This CDR3 contains 16 residues. Germline assignment: CDR1 SQVTM and CDR2 ANQGSEA. CDR3 nucleotide sequence: TGCAGCGTTGGGGGACAGCGGGGGCGATACACAGATACGCAGTATTTT. Amino acids: CSVGGQRGRYTDTQYF.

This sequence joins TRBV29-1 and TRBJ2-1; no clear D. The CDR3 totals 14 residues. Germline loops: CDR1 SQVTM, CDR2 ANQGSEA. The V and J ends lost 1 base and 4 bases respectively, with 11 bases between them. CDR3 DNA: TGCAGCGTTGAAGTGCCAGTCTCGTACAATGAGCAGTTCTTC. Encoded protein: CSVEVPVSYNEQFF.

The chain joins TRBV29-1 to TRBJ2-5; D is undetermined. V was shortened by 4 bases and J by 8 bases, with 14 bases between the two germline ends. Per germline, CDR1 SQVTM and CDR2 ANQGSEA. The CDR3 length is 12 residues. The CDR3 DNA sequence: TGCAGCGTTGTGGCCCTCACGTTAACCCAGTACTTC. Translation gives CSVVALTLTQYF.

The chain is built from TRBV28 and TRBJ1-1, with a tentative D call TRBD1 (5 bases). From germline, CDR1 is MDHEN and CDR2 SYDVKM. CDR3 length: 14 residues. V dropped 3 bases and J dropped 0 bases, with 8 bases sitting between them. CDR3 residues: CASSFGGLNTEAFF. The CDR3 bases are TGTGCCAGCAGTTTCGGGGGTTTGAACACTGAAGCTTTCTTT.

This chain uses TRBV20-1 with TRBJ2-3; D is uncertain. The CDR3 sequence is 12 residues long. Germline V gene data show CDR1 as DFQATT and CDR2 as SNEGSKA (reference sequence). Trimming took off 6 bases at V and 4 bases at J, with 11 bases between the two ends. The CDR3 DNA reads as TGCAGTGCATGGCCTACGGCAGATACGCAGTATTTT. Encoded protein: CSAWPTADTQYF.

The rearrangement joins TRBV11-2 to TRBJ1-2; 7 bases map to TRBD1. Germline V lookup: CDR1 SGHAT, CDR2 FQNNGV. Trimming cost V 5 bases and J 5 bases; bases outside gene matches: 8. The length of the CDR3 is 14 residues. CDR3 coding DNA: TGTGCCAGCAGCACCCCGACAGGGTTGTATGGCTACACCTTC. Translating it yields CASSTPTGLYGYTF.

The V call is TRBV20-1, the J call TRBJ2-1; no definite D call. The germline gives CDR1 DFQATT, CDR2 SNEGSKA (reference sequence). Trimming removed 4 bases from V and 0 bases from J, with 7 bases in between. The CDR3 totals 13 residues. CDR3 residues: CSATSSSYNEQFF. The CDR3 DNA sequence: TGCAGTGCTACAAGCAGCTCCTACAATGAGCAGTTCTTC.

The chain couples TRBV9 to TRBJ2-1; D possibly corresponds to TRBD1 (6 bases). CDR1 and CDR2 (germline): SGDLS, YYNGEE. Between the trimmed V and J ends, which lost 7 bases and 9 bases, there was a span of 20 bases. The CDR3 has 14 residues. This CDR3 is CASERKPEQGEQFF. The CDR3 nucleotides are TGTGCCAGCGAACGGAAGCCGGAACAGGGTGAGCAGTTCTTC.

This clonotype has just one count. CDR3 residues: CASSLKLGQGTQYF. CDR3 DNA: TGTGCCAGCAGCTTAAAACTCGGACAGGGAACTCAGTACTTC. The chain links TRBV7-8 to TRBJ2-4; 8 bases map to TRBD1. CDR1 is SGHVS and CDR2 is FQNEAQ in the germline V gene. The CDR3 length is 14 residues. Losses at the gene ends were 2 bases for V and 12 bases for J; bases not matched to a gene: 9.

This chain connects TRBV3-1 to TRBJ2-1; 8 bases match TRBD2. J lost 12 bases, V lost 1 base, and 11 bases had no gene match. This CDR3 region has 15 residues. Germline V gene data show CDR1 as LGHDT and CDR2 as YNNKEL (reference sequence). For the CDR3, the DNA is TGTGCCAGCAGCCAAGGGTCTGGCGGGGGGACTCGGCAGTTCTTC. It yields the protein CASSQGSGGGTRQFF.

The genes are TRBV4-3 and TRBJ2-7, with D tentatively TRBD2 (6 bases). CDR3 length: 14 amino acids. V dropped 4 bases and J dropped 3 bases, with 13 bases sitting between them. Germline lookup yields CDR1 LGHNA and CDR2 YSLEER. The CDR3 DNA sequence: TGCGCCAGCAGCCGCGGGACGGGCAGCTACGAGCAGTACTTC. The encoded protein is CASSRGTGSYEQYF.

This rearrangement joins TRBV13 to TRBJ2-1; 9 bases agree with TRBD1. This CDR3 has 16 residues. V shed 2 bases and J 5 bases; nucleotides not matched to a gene: 7. Germline CDR1 PRHDT, CDR2 FYEKMQ (reference sequence). In nucleotides, the CDR3 is TGTGCCAGCAGCTTACCACGGGACAGGGCCCACAATGAGCAGTTCTTC. Amino acid sequence: CASSLPRDRAHNEQFF.

V usage is TRBV29-1 and J usage is TRBJ1-6, with no clear D. The CDR3 consists of 12 residues. V shed 5 bases and J shed 8 bases, with 10 bases lying between them. Germline CDR1 is SQVTM and CDR2 is ANQGSEA. The DNA for the CDR3 is TGCAGCGTTCGTGACTTTGATTCACCCCTCCACTTT. Its protein is CSVRDFDSPLHF.

In its sample, this clonotype was seen a few times. The chain has TRBV12-3 or TRBV12-4 and TRBJ1-1, with D uncertain. The CDR3 spans 13 residues. V was clipped by 2 bases and J by 1 base, with 5 bases between them. The CDR3 bases are TGTGCCAGCAGTTTAAGGCAGAACACTGAAGCTTTCTTT. It encodes CASSLRQNTEAFF.

The J gene is TRBJ2-3, the V gene TRBV4-1; D tentatively fits TRBD1 or TRBD2 (5 bases each). V lost 3 bases and J 4 bases, leaving 8 bases between the germline ends. Germline CDR1 and CDR2: MGHRA and YSYEKL. CDR3 size: 13 residues. CDR3 bases: TGCGCCAGCAGCCAGGGGGTTCCAGATACGCAGTATTTT. Its translation: CASSQGVPDTQYF.

The chain carries TRBV12-3 or TRBV12-4 and TRBJ2-1; TRBD2 agrees at 11 bases. Trimming cost V 6 bases and J 5 bases; bases outside gene matches: 9. The CDR3 is made up of 16 amino acids. The CDR3: CASSSLSGGANNEQFF. CDR3 in DNA: TGTGCCAGCAGCTCGCTTAGCGGGGGGGCCAACAATGAGCAGTTCTTC.

The chain has TRBV3-1 and TRBJ2-6; D is unclear. The CDR3 consists of 13 residues. Trimming removed 2 bases at V and 6 bases at J, with 5 bases between. The germline CDR1 and CDR2 sequences are LGHDT and YNNKEL (reference sequence). The CDR3 loop is CASSQREANVLTF. The CDR3 DNA follows: TGTGCCAGCAGCCAACGCGAGGCCAACGTCCTGACTTTC.